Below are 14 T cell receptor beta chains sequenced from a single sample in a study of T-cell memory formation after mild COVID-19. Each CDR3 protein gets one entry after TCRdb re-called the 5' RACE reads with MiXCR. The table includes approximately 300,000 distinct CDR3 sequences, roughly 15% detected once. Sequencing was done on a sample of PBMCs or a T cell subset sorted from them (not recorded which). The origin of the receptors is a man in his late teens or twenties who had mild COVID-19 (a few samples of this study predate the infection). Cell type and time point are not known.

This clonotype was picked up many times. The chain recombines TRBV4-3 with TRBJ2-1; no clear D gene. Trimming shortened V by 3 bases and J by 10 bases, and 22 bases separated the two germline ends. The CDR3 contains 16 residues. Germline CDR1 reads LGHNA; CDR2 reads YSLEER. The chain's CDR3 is CASSQEIPYSPREQFF. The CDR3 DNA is TGCGCCAGCAGCCAGGAGATCCCTTACTCCCCTCGGGAGCAGTTCTTC.

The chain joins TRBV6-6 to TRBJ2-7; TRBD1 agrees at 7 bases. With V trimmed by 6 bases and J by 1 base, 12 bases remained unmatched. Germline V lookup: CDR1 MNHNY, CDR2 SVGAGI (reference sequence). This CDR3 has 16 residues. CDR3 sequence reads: CASRMPGTENSYEQYF. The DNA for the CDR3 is TGTGCCAGCAGGATGCCTGGGACAGAGAATTCCTACGAGCAGTACTTC.

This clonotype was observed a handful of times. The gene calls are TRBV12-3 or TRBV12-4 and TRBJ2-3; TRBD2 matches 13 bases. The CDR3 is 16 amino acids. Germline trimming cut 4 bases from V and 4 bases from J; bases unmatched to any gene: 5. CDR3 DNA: TGTGCCAGCAGTTCCACTAGCGGGGGGGCCGCAGATACGCAGTATTTT. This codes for CASSSTSGGAADTQYF.

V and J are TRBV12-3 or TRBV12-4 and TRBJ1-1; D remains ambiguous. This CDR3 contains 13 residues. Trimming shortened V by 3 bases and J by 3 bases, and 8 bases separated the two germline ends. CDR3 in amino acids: CASSLNSYTEAFF. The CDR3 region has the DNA TGTGCCAGCAGTTTGAACAGCTACACTGAAGCTTTCTTT.

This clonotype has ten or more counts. The CDR3 reads CASSPGQGYTGELFF. CDR3 sequence (DNA): TGTGCCAGCAGCCCGGGACAGGGATACACCGGGGAGCTGTTTTTT. V usage is TRBV6-1 and J usage is TRBJ2-2; 9 bases fit TRBD1. The length of the CDR3 is 15 residues. Per the germline V gene, CDR1 is MNHNS and CDR2 is SASEGT. J lost 3 bases, V lost 6 bases, and 5 bases had no gene match.

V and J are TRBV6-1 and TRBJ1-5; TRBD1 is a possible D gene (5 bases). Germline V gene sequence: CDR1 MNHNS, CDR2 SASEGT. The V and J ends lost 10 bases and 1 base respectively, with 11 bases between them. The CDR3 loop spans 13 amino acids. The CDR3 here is CATTGTSNQPQHF. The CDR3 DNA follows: TGTGCCACTACAGGTACGAGCAATCAGCCCCAGCATTTT.

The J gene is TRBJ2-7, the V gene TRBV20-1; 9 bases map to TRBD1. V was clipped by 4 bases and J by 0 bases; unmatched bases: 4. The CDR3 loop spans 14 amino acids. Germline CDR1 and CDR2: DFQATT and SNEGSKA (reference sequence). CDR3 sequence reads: CSAIQGALSYEQYV. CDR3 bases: TGCAGTGCTATACAGGGGGCCCTCTCCTACGAGCAGTACGTC.

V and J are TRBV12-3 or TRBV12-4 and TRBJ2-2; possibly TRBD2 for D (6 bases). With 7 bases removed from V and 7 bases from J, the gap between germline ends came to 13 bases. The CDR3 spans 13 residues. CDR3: CASTNRGIGELFF. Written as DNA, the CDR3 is TGTGCCAGCACCAACCGGGGGATCGGGGAGCTGTTTTTT.

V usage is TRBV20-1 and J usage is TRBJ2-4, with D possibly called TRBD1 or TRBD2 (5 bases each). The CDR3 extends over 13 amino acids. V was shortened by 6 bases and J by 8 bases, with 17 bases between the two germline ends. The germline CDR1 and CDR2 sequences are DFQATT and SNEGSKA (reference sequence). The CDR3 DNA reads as TGCAGTGCAGCCCCCGGGACCGGATACATTCAGTACTTC. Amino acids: CSAAPGTGYIQYF.

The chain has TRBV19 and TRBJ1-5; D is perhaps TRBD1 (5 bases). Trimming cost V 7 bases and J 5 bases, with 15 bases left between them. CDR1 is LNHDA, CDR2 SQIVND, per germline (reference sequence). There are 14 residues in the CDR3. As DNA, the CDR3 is TGTGCCAGTACAGCCGGCAGGGACTATCAGCCCCAGCATTTT. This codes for CASTAGRDYQPQHF.

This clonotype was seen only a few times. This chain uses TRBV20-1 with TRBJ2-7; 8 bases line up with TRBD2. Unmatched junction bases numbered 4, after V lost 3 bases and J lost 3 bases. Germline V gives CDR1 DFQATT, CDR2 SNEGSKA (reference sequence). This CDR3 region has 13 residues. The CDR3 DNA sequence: TGCAGTGCTAGGGTCGGGGGGGGCTACGAGCAGTACTTC. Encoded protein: CSARVGGGYEQYF.

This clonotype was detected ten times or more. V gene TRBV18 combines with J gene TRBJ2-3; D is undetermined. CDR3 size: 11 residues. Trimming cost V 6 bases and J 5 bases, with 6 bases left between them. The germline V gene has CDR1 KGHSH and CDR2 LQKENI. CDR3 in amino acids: CASSGGDTQYF. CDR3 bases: TGTGCCAGCTCCGGTGGAGATACGCAGTATTTT.

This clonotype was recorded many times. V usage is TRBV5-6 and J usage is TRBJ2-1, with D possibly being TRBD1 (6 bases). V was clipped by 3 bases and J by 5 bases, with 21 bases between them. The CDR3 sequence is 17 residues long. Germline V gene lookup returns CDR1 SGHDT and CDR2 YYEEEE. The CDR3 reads CASSSSGQIKLNNEQFF. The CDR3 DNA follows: TGTGCCAGCAGCTCCTCGGGACAAATAAAACTCAACAATGAGCAGTTCTTC.

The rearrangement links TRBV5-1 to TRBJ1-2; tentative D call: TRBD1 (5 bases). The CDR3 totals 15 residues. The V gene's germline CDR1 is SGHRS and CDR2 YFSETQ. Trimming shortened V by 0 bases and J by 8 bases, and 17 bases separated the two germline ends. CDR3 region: CASSLAQGFSFGYTF. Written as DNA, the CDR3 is TGCGCCAGCAGCTTGGCTCAGGGTTTCTCATTCGGCTACACCTTC.